This T cell receptor (beta chain) stems from a study of cytomegalovirus exposure and HLA in healthy donors. About the research overall: HLA-typed donors contributed about 85 million unique TCRs, which were held in an early data release.

Vbeta (60) and Jbeta (13) primers were used in the PCR. Libraries were prepared by immunoSEQ multiplex PCR; TCRdb keeps only in-frame clonotypes and omits some of them. The sample consists of over 150,000 clones, around 83% of them appearing once. General observations from the study: Rates of TCR association differed by HLA locus in a later analysis, with DRB1 highest and HLA-C lowest.

This CDR3 has 14 amino acids. Germline CDR1 is SGHKS and CDR2 is YYEKEE (reference sequence). V lost 0 bases to trimming and J lost 1 base, with 8 bases between them. As concerns this clone: Its antigen is not known.

The sequence derives from a girl aged 2 to 10 in good health and CMV-seropositive. Sequenced sample: PBMCs. The chain carries TRBV5-5 and TRBJ2-7; D is possibly TRBD1 (5 bases). CDR3 residues: CASSLVQVSYEQYF. The CDR3 DNA reads TGTGCCAGCAGCTTGGTACAGGTATCCTACGAGCAGTACTTC. The complete variable domain, with remaining parts taken from reference TRBV5-5 and TRBJ2-7, reads DAGVTQSPTHLIKTRGQQVTLRCSPISGHKSVSWYQQVLGQGPQFIFQYYEKEERGRGNFPDRFSARQFPNYSSELNVNALLLGDSALYLCASSLVQVSYEQYFGPGTRLTVT.